The rows below give T cell receptor beta chains drawn from one sample of a study of T cell responses to AZD1222 COVID-19 vaccine. Using immunoSEQ multiplex PCR, the repertoire was profiled, and TCRdb retains in-frame clones only, with some absent. The data hold about 140,000 clones, with 80% to 90% observed a single time. Source: peripheral blood, taken on day 0 of AZD1222 vaccination. These receptors were taken from an adult in good health. CDR3s leave out the opening cysteine and the closing phenylalanine or tryptophan.

len	v_gene	CDR3aa
10	TRBV7-9	ASSFNGVSYT
12	TRBV5-1	ASSLRRGATEAF
11	TRBV19	ASSIPGTGNLF
12	TRBV19	ASSPLGAGNTIY
13	TRBV6-2/TRBV6-3	ASSYSGEGPYEQY
12	TRBV4-1	ASSQDRRVSEQY
11	TRBV18	ASSPGFKETQY
13	TRBV2	ASSEPGGRVEKLF
15	TRBV30	AWSGTVVLATNEKLF
12	TRBV6-5	ASTRGDGGGELF
12	TRBV6-1	ASSEYLGNSPLH
13	TRBV5-4	ASSLAVERADTQY
13	TRBV5-5	ASSLTTGLDYGYT
13	TRBV29-1	SVNSGDSTNEKLF
14	TRBV28	ASSFSGRANTGELF
13	TRBV27	ASSLSSWGGEKLF
12	TRBV28	ASSFDQTNTEAF
11	TRBV27	ASSPQGNQPQH
12	TRBV5-1	ASSTGLQEETQY
14	TRBV7-6	ASSLTVLAGGGEQF
13	TRBV3-1/TRBV3-2	ASSPGLAGAGEQY
13	TRBV10-2	ASSDIGLENYEQY
9	TRBV29-1	SVGSGYGYT
19	TRBV15	ATSRDEPPGTAVLGNSPLH
12	TRBV11-2	ASSLSGPSYEQY
17	TRBV19	ASTRGQGLGSSTNEKLF
12	TRBV4-1	ASSQLGLAETQY
13	TRBV5-1	ASSLVAGGKNEQF
14	TRBV4-1	ASSLAGQGPTYEQY
11	TRBV29-1	SVQEDRANEQF
11	TRBV12-3/TRBV12-4	AFGLAATGELF
15	TRBV7-3	ASSLSRDYPSYNEQF
15	TRBV18	ASSPLGPAGVSNEQF
13	TRBV4-3	ASSQVSFGATEAF
13	TRBV19	ASSLSGFAANEQF
15	TRBV5-4	ASSLKAGPRGANVLT
9	TRBV20-1	SVPYTYEQY
11	TRBV10-3	AIRVSSGNTIY
13	TRBV7-2	ASSPIPGVGGGYT
13	TRBV21-1	ASSKERGRFEKLF